What follows are 14 T cell receptor beta chains derived from one specimen sequenced in a study of T cell changes during pregnancy in multiple sclerosis. TCRdb keeps only in-frame clones here, not all; method: immunoSEQ multiplex PCR. The repertoire has approximately 39,000 clones, about 95% of them found once; the top ten carry 0.39%. Here the sequenced sample was CD4+ T cells from peripheral blood mononuclear cells, taken in the second trimester of pregnancy. Receptors originate from a female donor with multiple sclerosis, enrolled in a pregnancy study.

The chain employs TRBV4-1 and TRBJ2-1; D is undetermined. The CDR3 loop spans 15 amino acids. Deletions cut 5 bases from V and 0 bases from J, with 11 bases between. Germline CDR1 reads MGHRA; CDR2 reads YSYEKL. The CDR3 is CASSFRSSSYNEQFF. DNA for the CDR3: TGCGCCAGCAGCTTCCGTTCCAGCTCCTACAATGAGCAGTTCTTC.

The chain links TRBV5-1 to TRBJ2-6; the D gene is possibly TRBD1 (5 bases). V was clipped by 4 bases and J by 0 bases, with 11 bases between them. The CDR3 contains 16 residues. Germline CDR1 reads SGHRS; CDR2 reads YFSETQ. The CDR3 is CASSTGRFSGANVLTF. The CDR3 DNA sequence: TGCGCCAGCAGCACAGGTCGGTTCTCTGGGGCCAACGTCCTGACTTTC.

A single count supports this clone. The chain links TRBV7-3 to TRBJ1-1; 7 bases agree with TRBD1. The CDR3 covers 14 residues. Trimming took 5 bases from V and 6 from J; bases not matched to a gene: 9. Germline V gene data show CDR1 as SGHTA and CDR2 as FQGTGA. CDR3 sequence reads: CASSPRQGSAEAFF. CDR3 DNA: TGTGCCAGCAGCCCCCGACAGGGATCCGCTGAAGCTTTCTTT. The whole variable domain, filled in from reference TRBV7-3 and TRBJ1-1, reads GAGVSQTPSNKVTEKGKYVELRCDPISGHTALYWYRQSLGQGPEFLIYFQGTGAADDSGLPNDRFFAVRPEGSVSTLKIQRTERGDSAVYLCASSPRQGSAEAFFGQGTRLTVV.

The V and J genes are TRBV6-5 and TRBJ2-7; TRBD1 agrees at 7 bases. The CDR3 extends over 16 amino acids. Trimming cost V 0 bases and J 2 bases; bases outside gene matches: 7. Germline V CDR1 and CDR2: MNHEY, SVGAGI. CDR3 sequence: CASSYSGQRTAYEQYF. The DNA for the CDR3 is TGTGCCAGCAGTTACTCGGGACAGCGCACCGCCTACGAGCAGTACTTC.

This chain's CDR3 is CASSLDRGQVIGELFF. The DNA for the CDR3 is TGCGCCAGCAGCTTGGACAGGGGGCAAGTCATCGGGGAGCTGTTTTTT. The chain recombines TRBV5-1 with TRBJ2-2; 9 bases line up with TRBD1. Germline CDR1 reads SGHRS; CDR2 reads YFSETQ. V was clipped by 0 bases and J by 7 bases; unmatched bases: 7. This CDR3 is 16 amino acids long.

J is TRBJ1-1 and V is TRBV6-5, with a weak D call TRBD1 (6 bases). Germline CDR1 MNHEY, CDR2 SVGAGI. The CDR3 sequence is 16 residues long. The V end lost 2 bases, the J end lost 1 base, and 14 bases lay between the germline ends. CDR3 sequence (DNA): TGTGCCAGCAGTTACAGGACAGTCGCTGCGAACACTGAAGCTTTCTTT. Its translation: CASSYRTVAANTEAFF.

The V gene is TRBV9, the J gene TRBJ2-5; D might be TRBD2 (5 bases). Trimming took off 1 base at V and 3 bases at J, with 10 bases between the two ends. The CDR3 sequence is 14 residues long. CDR1 SGDLS and CDR2 YYNGEE come from the germline V gene. CDR3 residues: CASSVNAGKETQYF. The CDR3 DNA sequence: TGTGCCAGCAGCGTAAATGCCGGGAAAGAGACCCAGTACTTC.

The chain is built from TRBV2 and TRBJ2-7; tentatively, D is TRBD2 (6 bases). V was cut by 4 bases and J by 6 bases, with 19 bases left in between. The CDR3 has 15 amino acids. Per germline, CDR1 SNHLY and CDR2 FYNNEI. CDR3 in DNA: TGTGCCAGCAGTGGTGGACACTCGAAGGAGGGCGAGCAGTACTTC. This sequence encodes CASSGGHSKEGEQYF.

The chain recombines TRBV6-7 with TRBJ1-2, with TRBD1 as a possible D gene (6 bases). TRBV6-7 is flagged as an ORF with uncertain function. This CDR3 has 14 amino acids. With 0 bases removed from V and 8 bases from J, the gap between germline ends came to 13 bases. As DNA, the CDR3 is TGTGCCAGCAGTTACTCGAGGGCAGGGGAGGGCTACACCTTC. This gives the protein CASSYSRAGEGYTF.

The chain recombines TRBV7-2 with TRBJ2-1; 9 bases fit TRBD2. V was clipped by 5 bases and J by 10 bases; unmatched bases: 9. This CDR3 has 14 amino acids. Germline-derived CDR1 and CDR2 are SGHTA and FQGNSA. The CDR3 DNA follows: TGTGCCAGCAGCCCACGCGGGGGGGCACAGGAGCAGTTCTTC. As protein: CASSPRGGAQEQFF.

The chain is built from TRBV7-9 and TRBJ2-5; 8 nucleotides line up with TRBD2. Germline trimming cut 5 bases from V and 5 bases from J; bases unmatched to any gene: 10. The CDR3 runs 15 residues. CDR1 is SEHNR and CDR2 is FQNEAQ in the germline V gene (reference sequence). CDR3 residues: CASSRGGVSSETQYF. In DNA form, the CDR3 reads TGTGCCAGCAGCCGGGGGGGCGTATCGTCTGAGACCCAGTACTTC. The complete variable domain, with remaining parts taken from reference TRBV7-9 and TRBJ2-5, reads DTGVSQNPRHKITKRGQNVTFRCDPISEHNRLYWYRQTLGQGPEFLTYFQNEAQLEKSRLLSDRFSAERPKGSFSTLEIQRTEQGDSAMYLCASSRGGVSSETQYFGPGTRLLVL.

The rearrangement links TRBV7-3 to TRBJ2-2, with D uncertain. Trimming removed 0 bases from V and 2 bases from J, with 10 bases in between. This CDR3 has 16 residues. CDR1 is SGHTA and CDR2 is FQGTGA in the germline V gene. The CDR3 is CASSLTRQINTGELFF. For the CDR3, the DNA is TGTGCCAGCAGCTTAACTCGCCAGATAAACACCGGGGAGCTGTTTTTT. Filled out from reference TRBV7-3 and TRBJ2-2, the complete variable domain reads GAGVSQTPSNKVTEKGKYVELRCDPISGHTALYWYRQSLGQGPEFLIYFQGTGAADDSGLPNDRFFAVRPEGSVSTLKIQRTERGDSAVYLCASSLTRQINTGELFFGEGSRLTVL.

The chain couples TRBV7-2 to TRBJ1-1; tentatively, D is TRBD1 (6 bases). The CDR3 extends over 16 amino acids. The germline V gene encodes CDR1 SGHTA and CDR2 FQGNSA. Trimming cost V 3 bases and J 5 bases, with 19 bases left between them. CDR3 nucleotides: TGTGCCAGCAGCTTTAGGGCAGGGAGGGGGGTTACTGAAGCTTTCTTT. It codes for CASSFRAGRGVTEAFF.

The chain has TRBV19 and TRBJ1-2; 8 nucleotides agree with TRBD1. V trimming: 3 bases; J trimming: 8 bases; junction bases outside the gene matches: 8. Germline-derived CDR1 and CDR2 are LNHDA and SQIVND (reference sequence). The CDR3 loop spans 14 amino acids. CDR3 amino acids: CASSMRQGAWGYTF. CDR3 coding DNA: TGTGCCAGTAGTATGCGGCAGGGGGCCTGGGGCTACACCTTC.